This T cell receptor beta chain came from a study of cytotoxic CD8 clonotypes in ibrutinib-treated CLL. Study details: Response sampling took place at median 12 months of treatment, range 6 to 36. Mean values per sample were around 250,000 productive templates and roughly 90,000 productive rearrangements. Regarding the study as a whole: Treatment left the uncommon public clonotypes either contracted or stable in frequency.

The data were produced by immunoSEQ multiplex PCR, yet TCRdb's version contains in-frame clones alone and is incomplete. This table holds 53,000 or so clones, roughly 54% found once. Note on this clone: The target antigen is unknown.

Cryopreserved PBMCs provided roughly 2 micrograms of genomic DNA for the TCR beta libraries. Germline CDR1 reads SNHLY; CDR2 reads FYNNEI. This CDR3 has 13 amino acids. The ends were cut back, 6 bases at V and 5 bases at J, with 14 bases in the middle. The clonotype originates from a human donor with chronic lymphocytic leukemia. The gene calls are TRBV2 and TRBJ2-7; D remains ambiguous. The sequenced sample was PBMCs, obtained at disease progression, from a patient treated with ibrutinib. The CDR3 coding sequence is TGTGCCAGCAGCCCTCAGTTTTTTCACGAGCAGTACTTC. Translating it yields CASSPQFFHEQYF.